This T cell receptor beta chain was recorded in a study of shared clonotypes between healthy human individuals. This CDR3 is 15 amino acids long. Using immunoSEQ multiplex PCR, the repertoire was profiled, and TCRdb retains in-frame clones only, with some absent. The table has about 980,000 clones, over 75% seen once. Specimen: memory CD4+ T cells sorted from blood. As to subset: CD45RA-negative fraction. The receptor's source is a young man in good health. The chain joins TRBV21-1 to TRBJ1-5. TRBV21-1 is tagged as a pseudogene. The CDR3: CASNRGQISNQPQHF. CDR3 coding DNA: TGTGCCAGCAACCGGGGGCAGATTAGCAATCAGCCCCAGCATTTT.